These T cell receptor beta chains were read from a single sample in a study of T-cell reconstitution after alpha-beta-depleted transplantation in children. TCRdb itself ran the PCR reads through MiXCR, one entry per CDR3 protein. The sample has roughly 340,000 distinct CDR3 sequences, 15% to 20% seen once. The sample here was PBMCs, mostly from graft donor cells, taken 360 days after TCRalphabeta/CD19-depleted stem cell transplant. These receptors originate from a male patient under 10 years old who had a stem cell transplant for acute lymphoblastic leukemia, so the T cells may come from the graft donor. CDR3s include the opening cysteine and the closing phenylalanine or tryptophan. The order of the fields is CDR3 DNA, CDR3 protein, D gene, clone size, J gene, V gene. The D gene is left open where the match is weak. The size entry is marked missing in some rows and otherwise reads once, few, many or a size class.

DNA: TGCGCCAGCAGCCAAGATAGAGGACGGACCTTCGAGTATAATTCACCCCTCCACTTT
CDR3: CASSQDRGRTFEYNSPLHF
D: .
size: .
J: TRBJ1-6
V: TRBV4-3

DNA: TGCAGCGGTAGGACAGGGATCGAGCAGTACTTC
CDR3: CSGRTGIEQYF
D: TRBD1
size: many
J: TRBJ2-7
V: TRBV29-1

DNA: TGTGCCAGCAGCTTAGCGGGAGGGCCTAATTTAGAGCAGTTCTTC
CDR3: CASSLAGGPNLEQFF
D: TRBD2
size: .
J: TRBJ2-1
V: TRBV7-8

DNA: TGTGCCATCAGTGACACGGGAGTCAGGTTGCTTGAGCAGTTCTTC
CDR3: CAISDTGVRLLEQFF
D: .
size: .
J: TRBJ2-1
V: TRBV10-3

DNA: TGTGCCAGCAGCTCACGCAGGCAGATTAATGAAAAACTGTTTTTT
CDR3: CASSSRRQINEKLFF
D: .
size: .
J: TRBJ1-4
V: TRBV5-6

DNA: TGTGCCAGCAGCCAAGTGGAGCGGGAGAAGTCGTATACGCAGTATTTT
CDR3: CASSQVEREKSYTQYF
D: TRBD2
size: many
J: TRBJ2-3
V: TRBV4-2

DNA: TGCGCCAGCAGCCAAGATTGGCGATGGAGATCTAGCAATCAGCCCCAGCATTTT
CDR3: CASSQDWRWRSSNQPQHF
D: .
size: few
J: TRBJ1-5
V: TRBV4-3

DNA: TGTGCCAGCAGTGCGACGGGGCGAACAGATACGCAGTATTTT
CDR3: CASSATGRTDTQYF
D: .
size: .
J: TRBJ2-3
V: TRBV6-1

DNA: TGTGCCAGCAGCTTATGGGGAGGAGAATACGAGCAGTACTTC
CDR3: CASSLWGGEYEQYF
D: .
size: .
J: TRBJ2-7
V: TRBV7-3

DNA: TGTGCCAGCAGCACGCGGGAGGTTCTGTACCTCCTGGACGAGCAGTACTTC
CDR3: CASSTREVLYLLDEQYF
D: TRBD2
size: few
J: TRBJ2-7
V: TRBV28